Reported below is one T cell receptor beta chain. There are many counts of this clonotype. This receptor's antigen is unknown. The input lacks base qualities; no much larger clone sits a single base away. This entry is derived from a study of T-cell reconstitution after alpha-beta-depleted transplantation in children (dated by TCRdb to the mid-2010s). Concerning the study at large: Using TCR repertoire profiling, the study followed T-cell immune reconstitution in a quantitative way in children after TCRalphabeta/CD19-depleted allogeneic hematopoietic cell transplantation. The investigation overall reported the following: In some patients, the high TCRbeta diversity seen at day 60 was put down to recipient T cells and intrathymic progenitors that had survived conditioning. The frequencies of hyperexpanded clones fell over the following months, and after one year, T-cell counts and TCRbeta diversity were mostly attributed to newly produced T cells. Apparently early alphabetaT-cell count recovery about two months after transplant reportedly relied on only several hundred rapidly expanded clones derived from non-depleted graft cells.

What this sample's treatment or condition label stands for: allogeneic hematopoietic cell transplantation with graft depleted of TCRalphabeta T cells and CD19 B cells. Transplant recipients were children who received TCRalphabeta/CD19-depleted allogeneic hematopoietic cell grafts. The library came from PCR. The listed sequencing device is Illumina HiSeq 2500. TCR library preparation used molecular barcoding, with unique molecular identifiers applied to normalize quantification of the TCRbeta repertoire. TCRdb handled the public reads itself, with Q25 trimming in fastp and clone calling in MiXCR, and kept productive beta chains. Identical CDR3 proteins give one entry, which carries the most common genes and DNA. For this sample the table gives fewer than 750,000 distinct CDR3 sequences, of which roughly 23% were detected only once. The ten largest clones capture roughly an eighth of the sample. Trimming costs V 5 bases and J 2 bases, and their ends lie 7 bases apart. CDR1 and CDR2 are read off the germline V gene as ENHRY and SYGVKD. The CDR3 starts with the cysteine, ends with the phenylalanine, and has 12 residues. Of all the DNA, just the CDR3 is kept, 36 bases in frame from base 1.

Recombination linked TRBV10-3 to TRBJ2-7, with the D gene not clear enough to name. This sample comprised PBMCs, mostly from graft donor cells, obtained 360 days after TCRalphabeta/CD19-depleted stem cell transplant. This TCR came from a boy younger than two who had a stem cell transplant for acute myeloid leukemia, so the T cells may come from the graft donor. For the CDR3, the sequence is CAISSDPYEQYF. The DNA sequence reads TGTGCCATCAGTAGCGATCCCTACGAGCAGTACTTC.